This entry describes one TCR beta chain. V was trimmed by 8 bases and J by 8 bases, leaving 13 bases between them. The CDR3 sequence is 13 residues long. The V gene's germline CDR1 is MNHEY and CDR2 SMNVEV (reference sequence). Generated by immunoSEQ multiplex PCR, the TCRdb table keeps only in-frame clones and is missing some. The sample has over 110,000 clones; roughly 80% are singletons. This entry comes from a study of blood T cell repertoires in COVID-19. The V gene is TRBV27, the J gene TRBJ1-6; D may be TRBD1 (5 bases). The source of this sequence is a man aged 35 to 55 with acute COVID-19. Sequencing was done on a sample of PBMCs or T cells enriched from blood (not recorded which). The CDR3 loop reads CASGGEWDSPLHF. CDR3 DNA: TGTGCCAGCGGGGGGGAGTGGGATTCACCCCTCCACTTT.